A selection of T cell receptor beta chains follows, all from one sample in a study of cytomegalovirus exposure and HLA in healthy donors. Repertoires were generated with immunoSEQ multiplex PCR, while TCRdb's copy carries only in-frame clones and drops some. The data contain roughly 100,000 clones, under 80% of them singletons. The sequencing input was PBMCs. The receptors come from a woman younger than 30 in good health and CMV-seropositive. The CDR3 runs from the conserved cysteine through the conserved F or W. A D gene is named only where the DNA matches it firmly. Clone size is not always given. Where it is, it says once, few, many or a class for expanded clones.

CDR3 protein	CDR3 DNA	D gene	clone size	J gene	V gene
CSANRQGRAFF	TGCAGTGCTAATCGACAGGGCCGAGCTTTCTTT	TRBD1	-	TRBJ1-1	TRBV20-1
CASSRAGTDYGYTF	TGTGCCAGCAGCCGAGCTGGGACAGACTATGGCTACACCTTC	TRBD1	-	TRBJ1-2	TRBV7-2
CASSPRASGQGEQYF	TGTGCCAGCTCACCACGCGCGTCAGGCCAGGGGGAGCAGTACTTC	-	-	TRBJ2-7	TRBV18
CASSPTTGSYEQYF	TGTGCCAGTAGCCCTACGACAGGGTCCTACGAGCAGTACTTC	TRBD1	once	TRBJ2-7	TRBV19
CASSSRRTGELFF	TGTGCCAGCAGCTCGAGGAGAACCGGGGAGCTGTTTTTT	-	few	TRBJ2-2	TRBV7-3
CASKRVANTGELFF	TGCGCCAGCAAGCGGGTCGCGAACACCGGGGAGCTGTTTTTT	-	-	TRBJ2-2	TRBV5-1
CASSPTRGDRIDGYTF	TGTGCCAGCAGCCCAACCCGAGGGGACAGGATTGATGGCTACACCTTC	TRBD1	-	TRBJ1-2	TRBV5-8
CASRGDRVSGNTIYF	TGTGCCAGCAGGGGGGACAGGGTCTCTGGAAACACCATATATTTT	-	once	TRBJ1-3	TRBV21-1
CASSLAHSYEQYF	TGTGCCAGCAGCTTGGCCCACTCCTACGAGCAGTACTTC	-	-	TRBJ2-7	TRBV5-4
CASGLLAGNIQYF	TGTGCTAGTGGTTTACTAGCAGGCAACATTCAGTACTTC	-	-	TRBJ2-4	TRBV12-5
CASSLPTGNNSPLHF	TGTGCCAGCAGCTTGCCGACAGGGAATAATTCACCCCTCCACTTT	TRBD1	-	TRBJ1-6	TRBV5-4
CAGRTGGHEQYF	TGTGCCGGCCGAACAGGGGGCCACGAGCAGTACTTC	TRBD1	-	TRBJ2-7	TRBV28
CASSSQGGLGYTF	TGTGCCAGCAGCTCCCAGGGAGGGTTGGGCTACACCTTC	-	-	TRBJ1-2	TRBV7-2
CASSPLGGETQYF	TGTGCCAGCTCACCATTAGGAGGAGAGACCCAGTACTTC	-	-	TRBJ2-5	TRBV18
CASSSFGGKGDGYTF	TGTGCCAGCAGTTCTTTTGGGGGGAAGGGTGATGGCTACACCTTC	-	-	TRBJ1-2	TRBV6-5
CASSLAGGTSYEQYF	TGCGCCAGCAGCTTGGCCGGCGGCACATCCTACGAGCAGTACTTC	-	-	TRBJ2-7	TRBV5-1
CASSAPPRAGETQYF	TGTGCCAGCAGCGCCCCTCCTAGGGCAGGGGAGACCCAGTACTTC	-	-	TRBJ2-5	TRBV7-7
CASSSALGLAGLKYQETQYF	TGCGCCAGCAGCTCCGCCCTAGGACTAGCGGGCCTAAAGTACCAAGAGACCCAGTACTTC	TRBD2	-	TRBJ2-5	TRBV5-1
CASSHPQGRNTEAFF	TGTGCCAGCAGCCACCCACAGGGGAGGAACACTGAAGCTTTCTTT	TRBD1	-	TRBJ1-1	TRBV4-2
CASSSTGADTQYF	TGTGCCAGCAGCTCGACAGGAGCAGATACGCAGTATTTT	-	-	TRBJ2-3	TRBV5-4
CASSDHGLFGIVGGEKLFF	TGTGCCAGCAGTGATCACGGCCTCTTCGGGATAGTTGGAGGTGAAAAACTGTTTTTT	-	-	TRBJ1-4	TRBV6-1
CASSLAGPNEQFF	TGTGCCAGCTCACTAGCGGGCCCTAATGAGCAGTTCTTC	TRBD2	-	TRBJ2-1	TRBV18
CASRAGYGNTEAFF	TGCGCCAGCAGGGCAGGGTATGGGAACACTGAAGCTTTCTTT	-	-	TRBJ1-1	TRBV5-1
CASSQGLAGGSTDTQYF	TGCGCCAGCAGCCAAGGCCTAGCGGGGGGTAGCACAGATACGCAGTATTTT	TRBD2	-	TRBJ2-3	TRBV4-1
CASSPRRGHQPQHF	TGTGCCAGCAGCCCCCGCAGGGGCCATCAGCCCCAGCATTTT	-	-	TRBJ1-5	TRBV2
CAWSDPSRVKNIQYF	TGTGCCTGGAGTGATCCTAGCCGTGTCAAAAACATTCAGTACTTC	-	-	TRBJ2-4	TRBV30
CASRTRTGGGAGGYTF	TGTGCCAGTAGGACCCGGACCGGGGGGGGCGCGGGTGGCTACACCTTC	-	-	TRBJ1-2	TRBV19
CASRGTGPYEQYF	TGCGCCAGCAGAGGGACAGGCCCCTACGAGCAGTACTTC	TRBD1	-	TRBJ2-7	TRBV10-2
CASSFAGKNTEAFF	TGTGCCAGCAGTTTTGCCGGGAAGAACACTGAAGCTTTCTTT	-	-	TRBJ1-1	TRBV28
CASSDGLIYEQYF	TGTGCCAGCAGTGACGGACTGATATACGAGCAGTACTTC	-	once	TRBJ2-7	TRBV2
CASSLDRGAYEQYF	TGTGCCAGCAGCTTGGACAGGGGGGCCTACGAGCAGTACTTC	TRBD1	once	TRBJ2-7	TRBV5-4
CASSRYRDPSYEQYF	TGTGCCAGCAGTCGTTACAGGGACCCCTCCTACGAGCAGTACTTC	-	-	TRBJ2-7	TRBV7-2
CASKAQGTSGTYSYNEQFF	TGTGCCAGCAAAGCACAGGGGACTAGCGGGACCTACTCCTACAATGAGCAGTTCTTC	TRBD2	-	TRBJ2-1	TRBV5-7
CASSLQGMDEQYF	TGTGCCAGCAGCTTACAGGGGATGGACGAGCAGTACTTC	TRBD1	-	TRBJ2-7	TRBV5-5
CASSKSYYNEQFF	TGCGCCAGCAGCAAGAGTTACTACAATGAGCAGTTCTTC	-	-	TRBJ2-1	TRBV4-3
CASSFWRGNSEQYF	TGTGCCAGCAGTTTCTGGCGGGGGAATAGCGAGCAGTACTTC	TRBD2	-	TRBJ2-7	TRBV27
CSVWTGEGETQYF	TGCAGCGTCTGGACAGGGGAAGGGGAGACCCAGTACTTC	TRBD1	few	TRBJ2-5	TRBV29-1
CASSFSSGTNPRAQYF	TGTGCCAGCAGTTTCTCCTCCGGGACTAACCCGAGGGCGCAGTATTTT	TRBD2	-	TRBJ2-3	TRBV6-5
CASSLDRGLGYTF	TGTGCCAGCAGTCTGGACAGGGGGCTTGGCTACACCTTC	TRBD1	-	TRBJ1-2	TRBV6-1
CASSEARSYEQYF	TGTGCCAGCAGTGAAGCGCGAAGCTACGAGCAGTACTTC	-	-	TRBJ2-7	TRBV2
CAISAGAGANQPQHF	TGTGCCATCAGTGCAGGCGCAGGGGCTAATCAGCCCCAGCATTTT	-	-	TRBJ1-5	TRBV10-3
CASSRSGTGTYEQYF	TGTGCCAGCAGCCGGAGCGGGACCGGAACCTACGAGCAGTACTTC	TRBD2	once	TRBJ2-7	TRBV13
CASSLAGGLDEQFF	TGTGCCAGCAGCTTAGCGGGGGGGCTCGATGAGCAGTTCTTC	TRBD2	once	TRBJ2-1	TRBV7-3
CASSARIGEGRRNTIYF	TGTGCCAGCAGCGCCCGGATCGGGGAGGGGCGCAGAAACACCATATATTTT	-	-	TRBJ1-3	TRBV9
CASSAQGQAKGRNEKLFF	TGTGCCAGCAGCGCGCAGGGACAGGCTAAGGGGCGTAATGAAAAACTGTTTTTT	TRBD1	-	TRBJ1-4	TRBV9
CASSSPDYFSYNEQFF	TGTGCCAGCAGTTCCCCGGACTACTTCTCCTACAATGAGCAGTTCTTC	-	once	TRBJ2-1	TRBV28
CASSRVLGTEAFF	TGTGCCAGCAGCAGGGTTTTGGGCACTGAAGCTTTCTTT	-	-	TRBJ1-1	TRBV6-1
CASSLWRVTGGGSPEAFF	TGTGCCAGCAGTTTATGGCGAGTGACAGGGGGAGGCTCTCCCGAAGCTTTCTTT	TRBD1	-	TRBJ1-1	TRBV28
CASSNRTGPSYEQYF	TGTGCCAGTAGTAACCGGACAGGTCCATCCTACGAGCAGTACTTC	TRBD1	-	TRBJ2-7	TRBV19
CASRTRGNTDTQYF	TGTGCCAGCAGGACACGGGGGAACACAGATACGCAGTATTTT	-	-	TRBJ2-3	TRBV6-1
CASSPRDYSNQPQHF	TGTGCCAGCAGCCCGCGAGATTATAGCAATCAGCCCCAGCATTTT	-	-	TRBJ1-5	TRBV7-6
CASSLVGLAGDYEQYF	TGTGCCAGCAGCTTAGTTGGACTAGCGGGGGACTACGAGCAGTACTTC	TRBD2	-	TRBJ2-7	TRBV7-2
CASQQGQGIRGYTF	TGTGCCAGTCAACAGGGACAGGGGATTCGTGGCTACACCTTC	TRBD1	-	TRBJ1-2	TRBV19
CASSLDSNIRNGYTF	TGCGCCAGCAGCTTGGACAGCAACATACGGAATGGCTACACCTTC	-	-	TRBJ1-2	TRBV5-1
CASSLAGQGAAEQFF	TGTGCCAGCAGCTTAGCGGGACAGGGGGCGGCGGAGCAGTTCTTC	TRBD1	-	TRBJ2-1	TRBV7-9